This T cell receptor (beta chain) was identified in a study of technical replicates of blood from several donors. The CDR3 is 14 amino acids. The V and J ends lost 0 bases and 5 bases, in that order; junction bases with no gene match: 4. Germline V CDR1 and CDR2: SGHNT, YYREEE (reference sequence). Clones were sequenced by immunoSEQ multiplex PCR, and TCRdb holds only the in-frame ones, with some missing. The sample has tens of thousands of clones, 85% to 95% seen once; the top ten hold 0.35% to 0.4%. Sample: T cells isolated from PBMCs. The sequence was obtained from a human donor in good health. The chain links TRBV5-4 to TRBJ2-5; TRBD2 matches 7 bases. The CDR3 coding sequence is TGTGCCAGCAGCTTGGGCGGGGGAGGGGAGACCCAGTACTTC. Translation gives CASSLGGGGETQYF.